The present TCR beta chain was sequenced within a study of cytotoxic CD8 clonotypes in ibrutinib-treated CLL (dated by TCRdb to about 2021). Looking at the study overall: The cohort was composed of some twelve relapsed/refractory and around 14 treatment-naive patients; IGHV unmutated status was identified in roughly 18 patients. Responses were partial in roughly 24 patients and complete in 2; after median approximately 69 months follow-up, around 14 stayed in remission and approximately twelve progressed. Every sample from remission and from progressive disease was obtained while the patients were still on ibrutinib. Samples averaged approximately 250,000 productive templates and around 91,000 productive rearrangements. Cryopreserved peripheral blood mononuclear cells were obtained before treatment, at response, and at either sustained remission or disease progression. Response samples were obtained after a median of approximately twelve months of treatment, with a range of about 6 to 40 months. Longitudinal samples were available for about 30% of the roughly 86 trial participants.

This clone was counted once. Its antigen is currently not known. Base quality data are lacking; no much larger clone is found one base away. The time point label for this specimen denotes: roughly 2 years on ibrutinib. Approximately 2 micrograms of genomic DNA were extracted from cryopreserved PBMCs for TCR beta library preparation. High-throughput TCR beta sequencing was performed on longitudinal blood samples from CLL patients receiving ibrutinib monotherapy. The patients took part in an open-label, single-center phase 2 trial of ibrutinib monotherapy. According to the germline V gene, CDR1 reads MDHEN and CDR2 reads SYDVKM. The CDR3 measures 14 amino acids from cysteine to phenylalanine. Solely the CDR3 DNA is kept, with 42 bases framed from the first base. V sheds 11 bases and J sheds 1 base, leaving 18 bases between their ends. What the authors observed across the whole study: Public clonotypes were rare and either contracted or stayed stable during treatment, and the rise in clonality at ibrutinib response reflected the expansion of private clonotypes. Baseline clonality was found to be higher than that of age-matched healthy donors and was strongly correlated with circulating CD8+ T-cell counts. An increase in clonality was observed at ibrutinib response, with clonality remaining stable during sustained remission and falling back toward baseline at progression. Sustained-remission and progressing patients did not have matched sampling times, and lymph node repertoires were not examined.

The goal of deep resolution MiSeq sequencing was a depth between 1 in 1 million and 1 in 200,000 T cells, and coverage averaged 10x per clonotype. The immunoSEQ hsTCRB Kit was used to generate the TCR beta libraries. In the original analysis: The data were analyzed with ImmunoSEQ Analyzer and ImmunoSEQ Data Assistant, and V, D and J gene assignments followed IMGT definitions. Clonality, which ranges from 0 to 1, was calculated by subtracting the normalized Shannon entropy of productive rearrangement frequencies from one. Only overrepresented clonotypes making up at least 0.05% of each patient's repertoire were included in the public clonotype analysis. Some 12 age-matched healthy donor repertoires from immuneACCESS served as clonality controls. Entries here come from immuneACCESS through TCRdb and include only in-frame sequences with V and J called. Some clones fail to appear in such tables; in the studies checked, an unresolved V gene covers under half of the shortfall, and the cause of the remainder is unknown. That table furnishes V, J and clone size, whereas the DNA furnished D and trimming. The sample includes about 130,000 clones, with approximately 85% observed a single time. The ten largest clones add up to around 2.1% of the sample.

Recombination connected TRBV28 to TRBJ2-7, and TRBD2 may be the D gene, going by 6 matching bases. The origin of this receptor is a human donor with chronic lymphocytic leukemia. The source was PBMCs, collected after 24 months of ibrutinib treatment. The sequence in DNA is TGTGCCGCCCAAAGGGATGGAGGGTCCTACGAGCAGTACTTC. Translated, this gives CAAQRDGGSYEQYF.